This TCR beta chain emerged from a study of radiotherapy plus CTLA-4 blockade in lung cancer. Germline-derived CDR1 and CDR2 are SGHRS and YFSETQ. The CDR3 length is 13 residues. V was clipped by 4 bases and J by 8 bases, with 15 bases between them. Study conclusions and caveats: Interferon-beta, together with early blood T cell clone dynamics, reportedly best predicted response. After radiotherapy and ipilimumab, tumor-derived clones expanded in peripheral blood.

Libraries were prepared by immunoSEQ multiplex PCR; TCRdb keeps only in-frame clonotypes and omits some of them. The sample has about 100,000 clones, 83% seen once. Chemo-refractory metastatic non-small-cell lung cancer patients received focal radiation with ipilimumab CTLA-4 blockade. In regard to this clone: Antigen specificity is unknown.

This sequence originates from a human donor with non-small cell lung cancer who had stable disease on radiotherapy plus ipilimumab. The chain joins TRBV5-1 to TRBJ1-2; D uncertain. Sample: peripheral blood, taken from a patient treated with radiotherapy plus ipilimumab. CDR3 DNA sequence: TGCGCCAGCAGCGTTGACGGTCTATGGGGCTACACCTTC. This sequence encodes CASSVDGLWGYTF. Combining the CDR3 with reference TRBV5-1 and TRBJ1-2 gives the whole variable domain KAGVTQTPRYLIKTRGQQVTLSCSPISGHRSVSWYQQTPGQGLQFLFEYFSETQRNKGNFPGRFSGRQFSNSRSEMNVSTLELGDSALYLCASSVDGLWGYTFGSGTRLTVV.